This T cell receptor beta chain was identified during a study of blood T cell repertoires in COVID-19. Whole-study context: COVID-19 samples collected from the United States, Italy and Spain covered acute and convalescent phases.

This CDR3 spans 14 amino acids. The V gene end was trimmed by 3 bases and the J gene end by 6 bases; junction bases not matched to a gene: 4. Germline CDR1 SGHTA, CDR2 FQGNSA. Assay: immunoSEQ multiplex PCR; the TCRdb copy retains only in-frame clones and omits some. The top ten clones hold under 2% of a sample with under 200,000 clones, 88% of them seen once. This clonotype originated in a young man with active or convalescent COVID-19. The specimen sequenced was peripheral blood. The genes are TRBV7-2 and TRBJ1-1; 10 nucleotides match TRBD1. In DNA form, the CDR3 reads TGTGCCAGCAGCTTCGGGACAGGGGTCGCTGAAGCTTTCTTT. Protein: CASSFGTGVAEAFF.